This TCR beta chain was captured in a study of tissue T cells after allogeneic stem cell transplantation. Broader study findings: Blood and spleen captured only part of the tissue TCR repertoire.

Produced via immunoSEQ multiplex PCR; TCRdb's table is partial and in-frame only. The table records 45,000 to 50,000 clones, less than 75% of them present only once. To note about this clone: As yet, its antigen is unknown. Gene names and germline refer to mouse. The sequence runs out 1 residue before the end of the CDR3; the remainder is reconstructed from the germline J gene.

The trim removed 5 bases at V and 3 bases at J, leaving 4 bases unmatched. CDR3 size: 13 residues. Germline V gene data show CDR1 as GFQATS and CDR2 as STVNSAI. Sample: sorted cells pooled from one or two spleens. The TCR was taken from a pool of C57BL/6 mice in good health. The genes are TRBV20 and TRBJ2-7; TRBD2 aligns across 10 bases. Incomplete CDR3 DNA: TGTGGTGCTTTGGGACTGGGGAGCTATGAACAGTAC. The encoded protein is CGALGLGSYEQY. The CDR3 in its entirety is CGALGLGSYEQYF.